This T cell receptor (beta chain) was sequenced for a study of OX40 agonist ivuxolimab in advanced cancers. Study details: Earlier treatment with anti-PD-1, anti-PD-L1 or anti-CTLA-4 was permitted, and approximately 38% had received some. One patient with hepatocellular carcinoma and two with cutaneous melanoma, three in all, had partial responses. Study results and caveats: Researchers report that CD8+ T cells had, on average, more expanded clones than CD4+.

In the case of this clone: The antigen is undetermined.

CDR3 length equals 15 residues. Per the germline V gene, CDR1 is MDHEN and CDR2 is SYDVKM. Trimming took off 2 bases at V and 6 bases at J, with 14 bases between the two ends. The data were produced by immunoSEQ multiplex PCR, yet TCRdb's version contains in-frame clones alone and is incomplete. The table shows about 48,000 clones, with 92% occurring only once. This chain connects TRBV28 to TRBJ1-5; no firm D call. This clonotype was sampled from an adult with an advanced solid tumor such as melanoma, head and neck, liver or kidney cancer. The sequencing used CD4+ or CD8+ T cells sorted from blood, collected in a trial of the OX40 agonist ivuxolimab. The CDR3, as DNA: TGTGCCAGCAGTTTAATCGGCCCCGGGGTTCAGCCCCAGCATTTT. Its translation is CASSLIGPGVQPQHF.